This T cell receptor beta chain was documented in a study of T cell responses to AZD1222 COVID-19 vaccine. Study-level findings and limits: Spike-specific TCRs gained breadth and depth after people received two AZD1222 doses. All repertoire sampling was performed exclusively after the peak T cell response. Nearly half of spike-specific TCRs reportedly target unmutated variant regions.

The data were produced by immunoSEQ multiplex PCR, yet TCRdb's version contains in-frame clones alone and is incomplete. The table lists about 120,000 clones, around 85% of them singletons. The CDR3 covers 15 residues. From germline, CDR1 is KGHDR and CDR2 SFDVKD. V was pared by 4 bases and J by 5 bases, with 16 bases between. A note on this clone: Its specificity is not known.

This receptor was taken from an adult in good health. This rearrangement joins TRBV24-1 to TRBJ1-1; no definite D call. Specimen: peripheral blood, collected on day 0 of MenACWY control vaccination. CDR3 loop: CATSESYGGKTEAFF. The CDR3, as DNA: TGTGCCACCAGTGAGTCCTACGGAGGAAAGACTGAAGCTTTCTTT.